This T cell receptor (beta chain) was recorded in a study of blood T cell repertoires in COVID-19. Study-level background: COVID-19 samples collected from the United States, Italy and Spain covered acute and convalescent phases.

Trimming stripped 10 bases from V and 3 bases from J, with 17 bases between. The CDR3 extends over 15 amino acids. Assay: immunoSEQ multiplex PCR; the TCRdb copy retains only in-frame clones and omits some. This table holds more than 95,000 clones, around 83% found once. The chain has TRBV5-3 and TRBJ1-6; D is unclear. TRBV5-3 is classed as an ORF, of uncertain function. The receptor comes from a man older than 75 with active or convalescent COVID-19. Sequencing used peripheral blood. CDR3 nucleotides: TGTGCCGCGGGATTATGTCGGAACTATAATTCACCCCTCCACTTT. This codes for CAAGLCRNYNSPLHF.